These 17 T cell receptor beta chains share one sample of origin, sequenced in a study of long-term antiretroviral therapy in people with HIV. Researchers ran immunoSEQ v3.0 at survey level. Clones were read by immunoSEQ multiplex PCR, and TCRdb kept only the in-frame ones, dropping some. The sample yields about 32,000 clones, 70% to 90% seen once. Here the sequenced sample was unsorted PBMCs, taken 2.2 years after starting antiretroviral therapy. Every receptor here comes from a man younger than 35 with HIV.

CDR3 residues: CASSSWRGQYF. CDR3 sequence (DNA): TGTGCCAGCAGCTCATGGAGGGGCCAGTACTTC. The chain recombines TRBV5-6 with TRBJ2-5, with a weak D call TRBD2 (6 bases). V lost 3 bases to trimming and J lost 10 bases, with 10 bases between them. Germline loops: CDR1 SGHDT, CDR2 YYEEEE. This CDR3 is built from 11 residues.

The rearrangement links TRBV19 to TRBJ2-7; no clear D gene. CDR1 is LNHDA and CDR2 is SQIVND in the germline V gene (reference sequence). The CDR3 consists of 14 residues. The V end lost 4 bases, the J end lost 3 bases, and 13 bases lay between the germline ends. The CDR3 coding sequence is TGTGCCAGTAGTAACGCGATCGGTGGCTACGAGCAGTACTTC. Translating gives CASSNAIGGYEQYF.

This sequence joins TRBV20-1 and TRBJ2-1, with 7 bases fitting TRBD2. Trimming cost V 5 bases and J 8 bases; bases outside gene matches: 3. CDR1 DFQATT and CDR2 SNEGSKA come from the germline V gene (reference sequence). The CDR3 extends over 11 amino acids. CDR3 loop: CSARTRDEQFF. CDR3 DNA sequence: TGCAGTGCTCGGACTAGAGATGAGCAGTTCTTC.

J is TRBJ2-3 and V is TRBV9; 7 bases are a match to TRBD2. J gave up 1 base and V 1 base, and 9 bases lay outside the gene matches. The CDR3 contains 17 residues. Germline V gene lookup returns CDR1 SGDLS and CDR2 YYNGEE. CDR3 coding DNA: TGTGCCAGCAGCGTAAGTCTAGCGGAAGGGGGCACAGATACGCAGTATTTT. Amino acids: CASSVSLAEGGTDTQYF.

The rearrangement uses TRBV4-1 and TRBJ1-2, with TRBD1 as a possible D gene (6 bases). Germline V gives CDR1 MGHRA, CDR2 YSYEKL. The CDR3 consists of 15 residues. V gave up 0 bases and J gave up 4 bases, with 12 bases separating them. CDR3 sequence: CASSQDWGGSYGYTF. Written as DNA, the CDR3 is TGCGCCAGCAGCCAAGATTGGGGGGGCAGCTATGGCTACACCTTC.

The chain is built from TRBV15 and TRBJ2-3, with D uncertain. V lost 4 bases and J 6 bases, leaving 11 bases between the germline ends. This CDR3 is built from 13 residues. CDR1 and CDR2 from the germline V gene are LNHNV and YYDKDF (reference sequence). The CDR3 loop reads CATSTDWPDTQYF. CDR3 DNA sequence: TGTGCCACCAGCACAGACTGGCCGGATACGCAGTATTTT.

The V gene is TRBV19, the J gene TRBJ1-5; D not resolved. Germline assignment: CDR1 LNHDA and CDR2 SQIVND (reference sequence). This CDR3 has 14 residues. V was cut by 5 bases and J by 2 bases, with 10 bases left in between. The CDR3 here is CASSSRVGNQPQHF. The CDR3 bases are TGTGCCAGTAGTTCTCGGGTGGGCAATCAGCCCCAGCATTTT.

This chain uses TRBV7-9 with TRBJ2-5; no reliable D call. This CDR3 is built from 14 residues. CDR1 is SEHNR and CDR2 is FQNEAQ in the germline V gene (reference sequence). The V end was cut by 2 bases, the J end by 3 bases, with 10 bases between. The CDR3 region is CASSLLTVKETQYF. CDR3 coding DNA: TGTGCCAGCAGCTTACTTACAGTAAAAGAGACCCAGTACTTC.

The chain has TRBV11-2 and TRBJ2-7; 7 bases are a match to TRBD2. Trimming at V came to 5 bases and at J to 6 bases, leaving 7 bases not matched to a gene. Germline V gene data show CDR1 as SGHAT and CDR2 as FQNNGV. The CDR3 length is 13 residues. In DNA, the CDR3 is TGTGCCAGCAGCCAGGTGGGAGGGCTCGAGCAGTACTTC. Encoded protein: CASSQVGGLEQYF. The variable domain in full, with the rest retrieved from reference TRBV11-2 and TRBJ2-7, is EAGVAQSPRYKIIEKRQSVAFWCNPISGHATLYWYQQILGQGPKLLIQFQNNGVVDDSQLPKDRFSAERLKGVDSTLKIQPAKLEDSAVYLCASSQVGGLEQYFGPGTRLTVT.

V and J are TRBV27 and TRBJ2-2, with D possibly being TRBD2 (5 bases). Germline V gene lookup returns CDR1 MNHEY and CDR2 SMNVEV (reference sequence). Trimming left V 7 bases short and J 6 bases short, with 21 bases between. CDR3 length equals 16 residues. CDR3 nucleotide sequence: TGTGCCAGCATAGGCGCGGGCGACATTTGGGCCGGGGAGCTGTTTTTT. It encodes CASIGAGDIWAGELFF.

The chain recombines TRBV9 with TRBJ2-3, with 15 bases matching TRBD2. Germline CDR1 and CDR2: SGDLS and YYNGEE. CDR3 length: 19 residues. Trimming removed 0 bases from V and 6 bases from J; junction bases left unmatched: 11. The CDR3: CASSVEPGLAGGVDDTQYF. The CDR3 nucleotides are TGTGCCAGCAGCGTAGAACCTGGACTAGCGGGGGGGGTTGATGATACGCAGTATTTT.

This clone was recorded once. The chain combines TRBV6-5 with TRBJ2-3; no clear D. CDR1 is MNHEY, CDR2 SVGAGI, per germline. The V end was cut by 7 bases, the J end by 0 bases, with 14 bases between. The CDR3 runs 15 residues. CDR3 in amino acids: CASTRTPWSTDTQYF. The CDR3 nucleotides read TGTGCCAGCACCCGGACCCCTTGGAGCACAGATACGCAGTATTTT.

CDR3: CASRPLSPSKHEQYF. CDR3 in DNA: TGCGCCAGCAGGCCGCTGAGTCCGAGTAAACACGAGCAGTACTTC. The V and J genes are TRBV23-1 and TRBJ2-7, with D uncertain. TRBV23-1 carries the ORF label, with uncertain function. Trimming cost V 6 bases and J 5 bases, with 20 bases left between them. This CDR3 is built from 15 residues.

The chain couples TRBV4-1 to TRBJ2-1; 9 nucleotides match TRBD2. Germline V lookup: CDR1 MGHRA, CDR2 YSYEKL. The CDR3 sequence is 16 residues long. V shed 0 bases and J 4 bases; nucleotides not matched to a gene: 4. The CDR3 loop reads CASSQEGGGAYNEQFF. CDR3 in DNA: TGCGCCAGCAGCCAAGAGGGCGGGGGGGCTTACAATGAGCAGTTCTTC.

The J gene is TRBJ1-2, the V gene TRBV6-5; TRBD1 matches 7 bases. The length of the CDR3 is 14 residues. J lost 4 bases, V lost 8 bases, and 10 bases had no gene match. Germline CDR1 is MNHEY and CDR2 is SVGAGI. This chain's CDR3 is CASGEGARGYGYTF. The CDR3, as DNA: TGTGCCAGCGGGGAGGGGGCGCGTGGCTATGGCTACACCTTC.

The chain combines TRBV28 with TRBJ1-5; TRBD1 matches 7 bases. The germline CDR1 and CDR2 sequences are MDHEN and SYDVKM. V trimming: 3 bases; J trimming: 0 bases; junction bases outside the gene matches: 5. The CDR3 consists of 16 residues. The CDR3 DNA reads TGTGCCAGCAGTTTGACAGGGACGTATAGCAATCAGCCCCAGCATTTT. Amino acid sequence: CASSLTGTYSNQPQHF.

The V gene is TRBV7-9, the J gene TRBJ2-5; tentative D call: TRBD2 (6 bases). V lost 5 bases and J 4 bases, leaving 20 bases between the germline ends. Germline-derived CDR1 and CDR2 are SEHNR and FQNEAQ (reference sequence). The CDR3 runs 16 residues. CDR3 bases: TGTGCCAGCAGCGCAACCCACGGGGGAATCGGAGAGACCCAGTACTTC. Its protein is CASSATHGGIGETQYF.